This entry describes one TCR beta chain. The CDR3 consists of 16 residues. Germline CDR1 reads GTSNPN; CDR2 reads SVGIG (reference sequence). V dropped 2 bases and J dropped 5 bases, with 19 bases sitting between them. Individuals aged roughly 18 to 95 years were recruited from 24 US areas. Assignment of participants to cohorts was predicated upon participant-reported clinical history. Two negative PCRs, clearance, or symptom resolution characterized the recovered Cohort 3 donors. This specimen comes from a study of blood T cell repertoires in COVID-19. In the study's own analysis: From reference gene primer amplification, estimates of nucleated cell counts were derived. Generated by immunoSEQ multiplex PCR, the TCRdb table keeps only in-frame clones and is missing some. That table supplies the V and J calls and clone size; D and trimming were determined from the DNA. The data contain fewer than 300,000 clones, around nine tenths of them singletons.

The V gene is TRBV30, the J gene TRBJ1-5; D ambiguous. This TCR was sampled from a woman aged 25 to 39 who had recovered from COVID-19. Sequencing was carried out using PBMCs or T cells enriched from blood (not recorded which). The CDR3: CAWSPRIDGGDQPQHF. CDR3 DNA sequence: TGTGCCTGGAGTCCTCGAATTGACGGTGGAGATCAGCCCCAGCATTTT.